Listed here are 18 T cell receptor beta chains from one sample, sequenced in a study of T-cell memory formation after mild COVID-19. MiXCR, applied by TCRdb to the 5' RACE reads, yields one record per CDR3 protein. The sample yields under 250,000 distinct CDR3 sequences, around 30% seen once. The sequenced sample consisted of PBMCs or a T cell subset sorted from them (not recorded which). The source of these receptors is an adult woman who had mild COVID-19 (a few samples of this study predate the infection). Cell type and time point are not known.

The chain has TRBV5-1 and TRBJ2-7; D not resolved. V dropped 4 bases and J dropped 6 bases, with 14 bases sitting between them. CDR1 and CDR2 (germline): SGHRS, YFSETQ. The CDR3 runs to 13 residues. CDR3 bases: TGCGCCAGCAGCGCCGAGCTCAGGACCGAGCAGTACTTC. Translation: CASSAELRTEQYF.

The chain links TRBV29-1 to TRBJ2-3, with TRBD2 matching 8 bases. Germline CDR1 SQVTM, CDR2 ANQGSEA. J lost 1 base, V lost 6 bases, and 9 bases had no gene match. This CDR3 has 15 amino acids. CDR3 bases: TGCAGCGTCGTGCTAGCGGGTCGACGCACAGATACGCAGTATTTT. This sequence encodes CSVVLAGRRTDTQYF.

This clonotype has a handful of counts. This chain links TRBV20-1 with TRBJ2-5; 8 nucleotides agree with TRBD1. The germline V gene has CDR1 DFQATT and CDR2 SNEGSKA (reference sequence). With 0 bases clipped from V and 4 bases from J, the junction kept 7 bases outside the gene matches. The CDR3 extends over 15 amino acids. The CDR3 sequence is CSARELQGDLETQYF. CDR3 nucleotide sequence: TGCAGTGCTAGAGAGTTACAGGGGGACCTAGAGACCCAGTACTTC.

This clonotype was observed a few times. The J gene is TRBJ2-7, the V gene TRBV5-5, with TRBD1 as a possible D gene (9 bases). V was cut by 4 bases and J by 4 bases, with 30 bases left in between. The germline gives CDR1 SGHKS, CDR2 YYEKEE (reference sequence). The CDR3 sequence is 19 residues long. DNA for the CDR3: TGTGCCAGCAGCCCGCCGGACAGGGGTCGGATAGCGGGACGTTACGAGCAGTACTTC. It encodes CASSPPDRGRIAGRYEQYF.

The chain links TRBV5-1 to TRBJ1-2, with TRBD1 matching 7 bases. The CDR3 runs 13 residues. Germline loops: CDR1 SGHRS, CDR2 YFSETQ. J gave up 5 bases and V 2 bases, and 3 bases lay outside the gene matches. The chain's CDR3 is CASSFDREYGYTF. In DNA, the CDR3 is TGCGCCAGCAGCTTCGACAGGGAGTATGGCTACACCTTC.

The chain links TRBV6-2 or TRBV6-3 to TRBJ2-3, with 7 bases identical to TRBD2. Germline CDR1 MNHEY, CDR2 SVGEGT. Losses at the gene ends were 11 bases for V and 3 bases for J; bases not matched to a gene: 8. This CDR3 is built from 13 residues. The CDR3: CAGRLAGTDTQYF. The CDR3 region has the DNA TGTGCCGGCCGACTAGCCGGGACAGATACGCAGTATTTT.

The chain carries TRBV7-9 and TRBJ2-1; 9 nucleotides agree with TRBD2. The length of the CDR3 is 14 residues. Per the germline V gene, CDR1 is SEHNR and CDR2 is FQNEAQ (reference sequence). After removal of 5 bases from V and 10 bases from J, the junction contained 9 bases not matched to a gene. CDR3 amino acids: CASSRVAGAGEQFF. The CDR3 DNA is TGTGCCAGCAGCAGGGTAGCGGGAGCAGGAGAGCAGTTCTTC.

V usage is TRBV28 and J usage is TRBJ2-1; TRBD2 matches 7 bases. The CDR3 loop spans 12 amino acids. The trim removed 6 bases at V and 9 bases at J, leaving 5 bases unmatched. The germline CDR1 and CDR2 sequences are MDHEN and SYDVKM. CDR3 coding DNA: TGTGCCAGCAGCCGCCCGGGGGGTGAGCAGTTCTTC. Translation gives CASSRPGGEQFF. The full variable domain, with the rest looked up from reference TRBV28 and TRBJ2-1, is DVKVTQSSRYLVKRTGEKVFLECVQDMDHENMFWYRQDPGLGLRLIYFSYDVKMKEKGDIPEGYSVSREKKERFSLILESASTNQTSMYLCASSRPGGEQFFGPGTRLTVL.

The chain has TRBV28 and TRBJ1-1, with a tentative D call TRBD1 (6 bases). V dropped 6 bases and J dropped 0 bases, with 14 bases sitting between them. The CDR3 loop spans 15 amino acids. The germline gives CDR1 MDHEN, CDR2 SYDVKM. CDR3 residues: CASSLTGDMNTEAFF. Here the CDR3 DNA reads TGTGCCAGCAGCCTGACAGGCGATATGAACACTGAAGCTTTCTTT.

This clonotype showed up just a few times. J is TRBJ1-1 and V is TRBV6-6; TRBD1 might be the D (5 bases). This CDR3 is built from 14 residues. V lost 7 bases, J lost 4 bases, and 16 bases lay in between. Germline loops: CDR1 MNHNY, CDR2 SVGAGI (reference sequence). CDR3 bases: TGTGCCAGCAAGCCGGGGGGAGACCGCACTGAAGCTTTCTTT. This sequence encodes CASKPGGDRTEAFF.

The chain couples TRBV5-1 to TRBJ2-1; 7 bases are a match to TRBD1. The V gene end was trimmed by 0 bases and the J gene end by 5 bases; junction bases not matched to a gene: 2. The CDR3 is 14 amino acids. CDR1 is SGHRS and CDR2 is YFSETQ in the germline V gene. The CDR3 DNA is TGCGCCAGCAGCTTGGAGGGGGCAAACAATGAGCAGTTCTTC. As protein: CASSLEGANNEQFF. Full variable domain (outside the CDR3, taken from reference TRBV5-1 and TRBJ2-1): KAGVTQTPRYLIKTRGQQVTLSCSPISGHRSVSWYQQTPGQGLQFLFEYFSETQRNKGNFPGRFSGRQFSNSRSEMNVSTLELGDSALYLCASSLEGANNEQFFGPGTRLTVL.

This chain joins TRBV7-2 and TRBJ2-3; 8 bases agree with TRBD2. Germline CDR1 reads SGHTA; CDR2 reads FQGNSA. The trim removed 6 bases at V and 1 base at J, leaving 3 bases unmatched. The CDR3 spans 14 residues. CDR3 loop: CASSSGVRTDTQYF. CDR3 bases: TGTGCCAGCAGTAGCGGGGTACGCACAGATACGCAGTATTTT.

This chain joins TRBV29-1 and TRBJ2-2; no clear D. Germline lookup yields CDR1 SQVTM and CDR2 ANQGSEA. This CDR3 spans 11 amino acids. V was cut by 7 bases and J by 4 bases, with 7 bases left in between. The CDR3 sequence: CSASFTGELFF. CDR3 DNA: TGCAGCGCATCCTTCACCGGGGAGCTGTTTTTT.

This clonotype has just a few counts. The chain couples TRBV4-3 to TRBJ2-3; 7 bases fit TRBD2. This CDR3 comprises 14 residues. Trimming cost V 0 bases and J 15 bases; bases outside gene matches: 12. Germline assignment: CDR1 LGHNA and CDR2 YSLEER. The CDR3 here is CASSQDREEPPGYF. CDR3 nucleotide sequence: TGCGCCAGCAGCCAAGATCGGGAGGAACCACCGGGATATTTT.

This clonotype occurred a few times. The V gene is TRBV11-3, the J gene TRBJ2-1; no clear D gene. The CDR3 runs 16 residues. With 5 bases removed from V and 0 bases from J, the gap between germline ends came to 14 bases. The germline gives CDR1 SGHNT, CDR2 YENEEA. CDR3 sequence reads: CASSPREGISYNEQFF. Here the CDR3 DNA reads TGTGCCAGCAGCCCTAGGGAAGGGATCTCCTACAATGAGCAGTTCTTC. The full variable domain, in which reference TRBV11-3 and TRBJ2-1 provide the parts outside the CDR3, is EAGVVQSPRYKIIEKKQPVAFWCNPISGHNTLYWYLQNLGQGPELLIRYENEEAVDDSQLPKDRFSAERLKGVDSTLKIQPAELGDSAVYLCASSPREGISYNEQFFGPGTRLTVL.

This clonotype was recorded a few times. The J gene is TRBJ1-2, the V gene TRBV20-1, with TRBD1 as a possible D gene (5 bases). V lost 3 bases and J 6 bases, leaving 8 bases between the germline ends. Germline CDR1 reads DFQATT; CDR2 reads SNEGSKA (reference sequence). The CDR3 sequence is 11 residues long. The CDR3 region has the DNA TGCAGTGCTAGGAAAGGGGATGGCTACACCTTC. This sequence encodes CSARKGDGYTF.

This clonotype came up a few times. The V gene is TRBV20-1, the J gene TRBJ1-1, with D tentatively TRBD1 (5 bases). Per the germline V gene, CDR1 is DFQATT and CDR2 is SNEGSKA (reference sequence). Trimming removed 6 bases at V and 0 bases at J, with 26 bases between. CDR3 length: 18 amino acids. CDR3 region: CSAVKDEGGDGMNTEAFF. In DNA form, the CDR3 reads TGCAGTGCCGTAAAGGATGAGGGAGGGGACGGGATGAACACTGAAGCTTTCTTT.

The rearrangement joins TRBV12-3 or TRBV12-4 to TRBJ1-2; D is perhaps TRBD1 (6 bases). The CDR3 extends over 13 amino acids. Trimming pared 6 bases from V and 8 bases from J, leaving 16 bases between. CDR3 nucleotides: TGTGCCAGCAGCCCTACAGGGTCGGGAGGCTACACCTTC. It yields the protein CASSPTGSGGYTF.